Given below is one T cell receptor (beta chain) in context. Its antigen remains unknown. V was shortened by 0 bases and J by 1 base, with 9 bases between the two germline ends. CDR3 length: 15 residues. Germline lookup yields CDR1 MDHEN and CDR2 SYDVKM. The record originates from a study of T-cell reconstitution after alpha-beta-depleted transplantation in children. Study-level results: It was surviving recipient T cells and thymic progenitors that gave some patients high TCRbeta diversity at day 60.

As it was prepared, the TCRbeta library received unique molecular identifiers. A single record per CDR3 protein comes from TCRdb applying MiXCR to the PCR reads. The profile covers about 640,000 distinct CDR3 sequences, with roughly 13% appearing a single time and around 2% taken by the ten largest. The chain recombines TRBV28 with TRBJ1-1; D is ambiguous. The sequence was collected from a male patient younger than 18 who had a stem cell transplant for acute myeloid leukemia, so the T cells may come from the graft donor. The source material was PBMCs, mostly from graft donor cells, sampled 360 days after TCRalphabeta/CD19-depleted stem cell transplant. CDR3 bases: TGTGCCAGCAGTTTATGGGTGGCAGAGAACACTGAAGCTTTCTTT. Translated, it gives CASSLWVAENTEAFF.